This note documents a single T cell receptor (beta chain) sequence. Deletions cut 4 bases from V and 0 bases from J, with 4 bases between. The germline gives CDR1 SNHLY, CDR2 FYNNEI. CDR3 length: 12 residues. The data derive from a study of T cells in localized non-small cell lung cancer. Profiling relied on immunoSEQ multiplex PCR, and the TCRdb table lists in-frame clones only, not all of them. The data show tens of thousands of clones, 92% seen once. The V gene is TRBV2, the J gene TRBJ2-7; D gene ambiguous. This receptor was identified in a woman aged 35-70 years with stage III lung adenocarcinoma. This sample comprised peripheral blood mononuclear cells, obtained before any cancer treatment. The CDR3 bases are TGTGCCAGCAGTGTAACCTCCTACGAGCAGTACTTC. Its protein product is CASSVTSYEQYF. The full variable domain, with the rest looked up from reference TRBV2 and TRBJ2-7, is EPEVTQTPSHQVTQMGQEVILRCVPISNHLYFYWYRQILGQKVEFLVSFYNNEISEKSEIFDDQFSVERPDGSNFTLKIRSTKLEDSAMYFCASSVTSYEQYFGPGTRLTVT.